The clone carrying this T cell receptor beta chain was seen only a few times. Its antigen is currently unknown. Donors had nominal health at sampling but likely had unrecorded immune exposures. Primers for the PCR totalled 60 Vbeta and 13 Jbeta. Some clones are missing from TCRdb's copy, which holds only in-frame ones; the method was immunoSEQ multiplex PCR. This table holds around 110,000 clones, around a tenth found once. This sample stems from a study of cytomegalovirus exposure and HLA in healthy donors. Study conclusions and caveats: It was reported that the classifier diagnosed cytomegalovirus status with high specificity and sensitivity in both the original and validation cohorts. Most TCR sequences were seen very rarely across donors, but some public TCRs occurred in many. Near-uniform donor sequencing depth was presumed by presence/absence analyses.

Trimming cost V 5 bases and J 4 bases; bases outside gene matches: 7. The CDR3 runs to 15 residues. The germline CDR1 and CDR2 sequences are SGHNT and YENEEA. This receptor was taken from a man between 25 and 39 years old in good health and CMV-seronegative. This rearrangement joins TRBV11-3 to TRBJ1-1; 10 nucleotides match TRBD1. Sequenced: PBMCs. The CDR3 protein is CASSARQGAGTEAFF. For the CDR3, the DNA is TGTGCCAGCAGCGCACGACAGGGGGCCGGCACTGAAGCTTTCTTT.